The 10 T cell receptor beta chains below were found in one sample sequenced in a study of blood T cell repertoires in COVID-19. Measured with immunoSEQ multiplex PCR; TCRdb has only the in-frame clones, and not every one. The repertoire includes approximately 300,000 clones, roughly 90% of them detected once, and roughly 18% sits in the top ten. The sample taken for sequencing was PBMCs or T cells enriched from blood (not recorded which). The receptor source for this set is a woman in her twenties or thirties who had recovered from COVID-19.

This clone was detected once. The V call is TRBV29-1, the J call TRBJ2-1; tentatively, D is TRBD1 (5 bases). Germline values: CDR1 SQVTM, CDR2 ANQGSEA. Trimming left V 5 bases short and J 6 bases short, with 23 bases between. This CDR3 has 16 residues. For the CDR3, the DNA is TGCAGCGTTTTCCCCCCCGCAGGGAATGGTGTCAATGAGCAGTTCTTC. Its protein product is CSVFPPAGNGVNEQFF.

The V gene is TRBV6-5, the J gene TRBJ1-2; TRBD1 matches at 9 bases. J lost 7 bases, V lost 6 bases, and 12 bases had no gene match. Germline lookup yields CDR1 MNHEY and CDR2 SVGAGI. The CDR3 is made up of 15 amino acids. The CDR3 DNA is TGTGCCAGCAGAACACAGGGGGCGATCAGGGGTGGCTACACCTTC. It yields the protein CASRTQGAIRGGYTF.

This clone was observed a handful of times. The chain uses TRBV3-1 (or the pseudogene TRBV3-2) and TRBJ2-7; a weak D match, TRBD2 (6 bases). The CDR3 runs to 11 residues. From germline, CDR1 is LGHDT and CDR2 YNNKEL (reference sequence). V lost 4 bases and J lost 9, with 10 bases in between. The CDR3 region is CASSPGGRQYF. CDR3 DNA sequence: TGTGCCAGCAGCCCCGGGGGACGGCAGTACTTC.

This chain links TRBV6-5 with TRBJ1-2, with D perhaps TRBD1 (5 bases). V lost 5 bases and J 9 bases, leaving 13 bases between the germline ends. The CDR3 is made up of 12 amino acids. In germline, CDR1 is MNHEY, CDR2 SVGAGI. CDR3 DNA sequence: TGTGCCAGCAGTCGCCCGACAGCCAGCTACACCTTC. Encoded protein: CASSRPTASYTF.

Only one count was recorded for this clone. The CDR3 DNA reads as TGTGCCAGCAGCGTTCGACTAGCGGGGGGGCGGACCGGGGAGCTGTTTTTT. Encoded protein: CASSVRLAGGRTGELFF. V usage is TRBV5-4 and J usage is TRBJ2-2; 14 positions agree with TRBD2. Looked up from germline, CDR1 is SGHNT and CDR2 is YYREEE (reference sequence). CDR3 length equals 17 residues. Unmatched junction bases numbered 7, after V lost 4 bases and J lost 5 bases.

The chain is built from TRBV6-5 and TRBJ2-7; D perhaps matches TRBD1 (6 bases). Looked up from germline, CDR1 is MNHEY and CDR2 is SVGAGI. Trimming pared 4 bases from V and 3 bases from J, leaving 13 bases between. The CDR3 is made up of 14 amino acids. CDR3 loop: CASSSLTGNYEQYF. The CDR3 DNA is TGTGCCAGCAGTTCGCTCACAGGGAACTACGAGCAGTACTTC.

CDR3: CASGYKRGSYNEQFF. The CDR3 DNA sequence: TGTGCTAGTGGTTACAAGCGGGGCTCCTACAATGAGCAGTTCTTC. The chain carries TRBV12-5 and TRBJ2-1; TRBD2 aligns across 7 bases. V gave up 4 bases and J gave up 0 bases; unmatched junction bases: 3. The CDR3 runs to 15 residues. Germline V gene data show CDR1 as LGHNT and CDR2 as FRNRAP.

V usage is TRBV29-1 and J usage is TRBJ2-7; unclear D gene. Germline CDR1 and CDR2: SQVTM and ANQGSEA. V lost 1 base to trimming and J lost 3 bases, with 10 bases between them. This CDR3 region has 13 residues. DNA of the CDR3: TGCAGCGTTGAAGGCCCGGGTCTCTACGAGCAGTACTTC. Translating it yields CSVEGPGLYEQYF.

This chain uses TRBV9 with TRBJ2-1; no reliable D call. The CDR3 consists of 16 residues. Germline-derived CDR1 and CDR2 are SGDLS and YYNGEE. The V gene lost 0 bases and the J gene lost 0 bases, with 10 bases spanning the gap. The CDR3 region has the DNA TGTGCCAGCAGCGTAGCGCGCGAGAGCTCCTACAATGAGCAGTTCTTC. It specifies CASSVARESSYNEQFF.

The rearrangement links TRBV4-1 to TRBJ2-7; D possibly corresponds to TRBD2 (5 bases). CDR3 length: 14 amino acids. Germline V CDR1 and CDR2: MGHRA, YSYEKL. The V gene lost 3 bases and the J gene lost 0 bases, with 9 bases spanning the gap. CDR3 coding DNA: TGCGCCAGCAGCCATCACGGGGTCTCCTACGAGCAGTACTTC. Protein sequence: CASSHHGVSYEQYF.